The rows below give T cell receptor beta chains drawn from one sample of a study of radiotherapy plus CTLA-4 blockade in lung cancer. Produced via immunoSEQ multiplex PCR; TCRdb's table is partial and in-frame only. The sample holds tens of thousands of clones; roughly 76% are singletons and the top ten take over 8.5%. Sequenced material: peripheral blood, taken from a patient treated with radiotherapy plus ipilimumab. The receptors here all came from a human donor with non-small cell lung cancer who had stable disease on radiotherapy plus ipilimumab. Both conserved end residues are part of each CDR3. D genes are given only for firm matches. Some rows have no size entry. The others give once, few or many, or a class for an expanded clone.

-	TRBV7-9	TRBJ1-1	TRBD1	CASSQGGQAFF	TGTGCCAGCAGCCAGGGGGGCCAAGCTTTCTTT
-	TRBV6-1	TRBJ2-1	-	CASMKVWSDGTEQFF	TGTGCCAGCATGAAAGTGTGGTCGGACGGTACTGAGCAGTTCTTC
-	TRBV5-1	TRBJ2-5	-	CASSFPGRETQYF	TGCGCCAGCAGCTTTCCAGGGAGGGAGACCCAGTACTTC
-	TRBV18	TRBJ2-3	-	CASSRGTDTQYF	TGTGCCAGCTCTAGAGGCACAGATACGCAGTATTTT
-	TRBV5-1	TRBJ2-2	TRBD1	CASRDAGGANTGELFF	TGCGCCAGCAGAGACGCAGGGGGCGCAAACACCGGGGAGCTGTTTTTT
-	TRBV5-4	TRBJ2-2	TRBD2	CASSDRLAGPTNTGELFF	TGTGCCAGCAGCGATCGACTAGCGGGGCCTACGAACACCGGGGAGCTGTTTTTT
-	TRBV6-5	TRBJ1-6	-	CASRDRSNSPLHF	TGTGCCAGCAGAGACAGGAGTAATTCACCCCTCCACTTT
-	TRBV4-2	TRBJ1-2	-	CASSQDRGVYGYTF	TGTGCCAGCAGCCAAGATCGTGGGGTTTATGGCTACACCTTC
few	TRBV18	TRBJ1-1	-	CASSLGVNTEAFF	TGTGCCAGCTCACTTGGGGTTAACACTGAAGCTTTCTTT
-	TRBV6-5	TRBJ1-2	TRBD1	CASSQQGGGGYTF	TGTGCCAGCAGTCAACAGGGGGGCGGGGGCTACACCTTC
few	TRBV10-1	TRBJ2-2	TRBD1	CASGRGQGGPGELFF	TGCGCCAGCGGGCGGGGACAGGGAGGACCCGGGGAGCTGTTTTTT
-	TRBV7-9	TRBJ2-2	-	CASPRTVWENTGELFF	TGTGCCAGCCCCCGAACGGTTTGGGAGAACACCGGGGAGCTGTTTTTT
-	TRBV30	TRBJ1-6	-	CAWSSGQRNSPLHF	TGTGCCTGGAGTTCGGGACAACGAAATTCACCCCTCCACTTT
-	TRBV27	TRBJ2-2	-	CASSFGQGGTGELFF	TGTGCCAGCAGTTTTGGCCAGGGGGGCACCGGGGAGCTGTTTTTT
-	TRBV6-5	TRBJ1-1	-	CASSYRTVSPNTEAFF	TGTGCCAGCAGTTATAGGACAGTCTCACCGAACACTGAAGCTTTCTTT
-	TRBV7-9	TRBJ1-1	-	CASSLAGMNTEAFF	TGTGCCAGCAGCTTAGCTGGAATGAACACTGAAGCTTTCTTT
-	TRBV27	TRBJ1-2	TRBD1	CASSLTTGGIYGYTF	TGTGCCAGCAGTTTAACGACAGGGGGCATCTATGGCTACACCTTC
-	TRBV25-1	TRBJ1-2	-	CASSESHGYTF	TGTGCCAGCAGTGAATCCCATGGCTACACCTTC
few	TRBV11-2	TRBJ2-5	-	CASSLDFGAETQYF	TGTGCCAGCAGCTTAGATTTCGGGGCGGAGACCCAGTACTTC
-	TRBV7-3	TRBJ1-3	-	CASSLAPGNTIYF	TGTGCCAGCAGCTTAGCCCCCGGAAACACCATATATTTT
-	TRBV27	TRBJ2-7	-	CASSSSYEQYF	TGTGCCAGCAGTTCTTCATACGAGCAGTACTTC
few	TRBV5-1	TRBJ1-1	TRBD1	CASSFLTGDTEAFF	TGCGCCAGCAGCTTCTTAACAGGGGACACTGAAGCTTTCTTT
-	TRBV23-1	TRBJ1-3	-	CASDRFPSGNTIYF	TGCGCCAGCGACAGGTTCCCCTCTGGAAACACCATATATTTT
once	TRBV9	TRBJ1-1	TRBD1	CASSVGQGVTEAFF	TGTGCCAGCAGCGTAGGACAGGGGGTCACTGAAGCTTTCTTT
-	TRBV18	TRBJ1-1	-	CASSPPSGTMNTEAFF	TGTGCCAGCTCACCCCCGTCCGGGACAATGAACACTGAAGCTTTCTTT
few	TRBV7-9	TRBJ1-6	TRBD1	CASSSTGVNNSPLHF	TGTGCCAGCAGCTCGACAGGGGTCAATAATTCACCCCTCCACTTT
-	TRBV19	TRBJ1-1	-	CASSIVRQPNTEAFF	TGTGCCAGTAGTATAGTTCGGCAGCCGAACACTGAAGCTTTCTTT
-	TRBV27	TRBJ1-1	-	CASSFEGQANTEAFF	TGTGCCAGCAGTTTCGAGGGCCAGGCGAACACTGAAGCTTTCTTT
-	TRBV18	TRBJ2-2	TRBD1	CASSPGQGATGELFF	TGTGCCAGCTCACCGGGACAGGGGGCCACCGGGGAGCTGTTTTTT
-	TRBV10-2	TRBJ1-6	-	CASTRSETQNSPLHF	TGCGCCAGCACACGATCCGAGACCCAGAATTCACCCCTCCACTTT
-	TRBV15	TRBJ1-5	-	CATSRDKGINQPQHF	TGTGCCACCAGCAGAGATAAGGGTATCAATCAGCCCCAGCATTTT
few	TRBV6-1	TRBJ1-1	-	CASSPGPNEAFF	TGTGCCAGCAGTCCGGGACCGAATGAAGCTTTCTTT
-	TRBV25-1	TRBJ1-3	-	CASSEISSGNTIYF	TGTGCCAGCAGTGAAATAAGCTCTGGAAACACCATATATTTT
-	TRBV5-6	TRBJ1-2	-	CASSSWWGPYGYTF	TGTGCCAGCAGCTCTTGGTGGGGACCCTATGGCTACACCTTC
-	TRBV28	TRBJ1-1	-	CASSFHGFGDAEAFF	TGTGCCAGCAGTTTTCATGGATTCGGGGACGCTGAAGCTTTCTTT
-	TRBV6-5	TRBJ1-4	TRBD1	CASNKDRGDEKLFF	TGTGCCAGCAACAAAGACAGGGGGGATGAAAAACTGTTTTTT
-	TRBV10-3	TRBJ1-2	TRBD1	CAMSRGLDYGYTF	TGTGCCATGTCAAGGGGGCTCGACTATGGCTACACCTTC